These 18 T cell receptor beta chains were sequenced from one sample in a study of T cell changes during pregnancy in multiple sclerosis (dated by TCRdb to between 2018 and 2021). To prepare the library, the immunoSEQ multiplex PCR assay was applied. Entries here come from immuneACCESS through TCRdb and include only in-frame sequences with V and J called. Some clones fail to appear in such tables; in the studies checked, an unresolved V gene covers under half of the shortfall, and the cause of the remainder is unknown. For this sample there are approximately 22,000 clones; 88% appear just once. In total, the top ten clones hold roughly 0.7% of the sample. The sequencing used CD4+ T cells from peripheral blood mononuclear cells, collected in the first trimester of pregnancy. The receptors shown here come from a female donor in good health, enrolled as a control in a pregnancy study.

In DNA form, the CDR3 reads TGTGCCAGCAGTGTAACAGGGAACGAGCAGTACTTC. Amino acids: CASSVTGNEQYF. The V call is TRBV2, the J call TRBJ2-7, with D possibly TRBD1 on 6 matching bases. The CDR3 has 12 amino acids. The V end was cut by 4 bases, the J end by 5 bases, with 9 bases between. The germline CDR1 and CDR2 sequences are SNHLY and FYNNEI.

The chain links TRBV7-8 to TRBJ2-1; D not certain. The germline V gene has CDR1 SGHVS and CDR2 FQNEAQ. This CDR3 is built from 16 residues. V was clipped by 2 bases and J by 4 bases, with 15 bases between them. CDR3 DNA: TGTGCCAGCAGCTTACGCCCCGATGCTAAATACAATGAGCAGTTCTTC. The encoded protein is CASSLRPDAKYNEQFF.

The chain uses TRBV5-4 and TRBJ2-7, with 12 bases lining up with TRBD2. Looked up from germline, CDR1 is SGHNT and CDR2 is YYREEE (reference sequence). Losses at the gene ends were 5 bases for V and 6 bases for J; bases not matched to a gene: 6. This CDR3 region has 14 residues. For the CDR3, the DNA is TGTGCCAGCAGGCTAGCGGGGGGGCCCCGCGAGCAGTACTTC. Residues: CASRLAGGPREQYF. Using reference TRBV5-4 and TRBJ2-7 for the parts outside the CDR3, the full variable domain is ETGVTQSPTHLIKTRGQQVTLRCSSQSGHNTVSWYQQALGQGPQFIFQYYREEENGRGNFPPRFSGLQFPNYSSELNVNALELDDSALYLCASRLAGGPREQYFGPGTRLTVT.

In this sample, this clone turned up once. The CDR3 nucleotides read TGTGCCAGCGGTCTACAGGGGGTGAACACTGAAGCTTTCTTT. It specifies CASGLQGVNTEAFF. This chain connects TRBV28 to TRBJ1-1; TRBD1 matches at 8 bases. Trimming removed 8 bases from V and 0 bases from J; junction bases left unmatched: 5. The V gene's germline CDR1 is MDHEN and CDR2 SYDVKM. The length of the CDR3 is 14 residues.

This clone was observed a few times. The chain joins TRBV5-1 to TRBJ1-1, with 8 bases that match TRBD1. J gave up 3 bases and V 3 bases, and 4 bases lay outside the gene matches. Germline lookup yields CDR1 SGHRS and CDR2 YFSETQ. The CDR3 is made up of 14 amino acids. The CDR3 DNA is TGCGCCAGCAGCTCGACAGGGGCATACACTGAAGCTTTCTTT. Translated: CASSSTGAYTEAFF.

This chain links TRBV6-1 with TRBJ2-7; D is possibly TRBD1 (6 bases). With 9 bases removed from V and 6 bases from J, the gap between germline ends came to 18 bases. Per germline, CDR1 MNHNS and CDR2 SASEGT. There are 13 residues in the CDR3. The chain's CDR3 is CASSTGSLSEQYF. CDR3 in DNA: TGTGCCAGTAGCACAGGGTCCCTGTCCGAGCAGTACTTC.

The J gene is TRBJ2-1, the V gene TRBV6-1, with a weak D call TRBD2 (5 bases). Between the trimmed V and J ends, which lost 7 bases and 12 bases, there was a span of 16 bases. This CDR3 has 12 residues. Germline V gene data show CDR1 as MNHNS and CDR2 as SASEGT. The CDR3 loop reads CASKPSGFRQFF. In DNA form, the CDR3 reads TGTGCCAGCAAACCCTCGGGGTTTCGGCAGTTCTTC.

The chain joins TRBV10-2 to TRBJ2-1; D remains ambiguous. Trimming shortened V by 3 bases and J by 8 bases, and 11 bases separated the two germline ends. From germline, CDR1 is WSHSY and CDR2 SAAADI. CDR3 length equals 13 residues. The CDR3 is CASSDQAVDEQFF. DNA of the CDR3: TGCGCCAGCAGTGATCAAGCTGTCGATGAGCAGTTCTTC.

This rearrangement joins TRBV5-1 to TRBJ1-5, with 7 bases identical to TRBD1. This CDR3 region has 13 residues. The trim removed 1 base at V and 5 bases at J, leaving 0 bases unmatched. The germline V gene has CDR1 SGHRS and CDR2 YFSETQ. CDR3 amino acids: CASSLTGDQPQHF. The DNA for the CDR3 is TGCGCCAGCAGCTTGACAGGGGATCAGCCCCAGCATTTT.

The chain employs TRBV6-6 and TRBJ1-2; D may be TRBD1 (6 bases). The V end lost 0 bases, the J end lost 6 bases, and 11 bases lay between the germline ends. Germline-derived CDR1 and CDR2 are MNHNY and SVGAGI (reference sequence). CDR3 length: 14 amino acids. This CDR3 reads CASSYSGGGDGYTF. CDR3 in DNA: TGTGCCAGCAGTTACTCGGGAGGGGGGGATGGCTACACCTTC.

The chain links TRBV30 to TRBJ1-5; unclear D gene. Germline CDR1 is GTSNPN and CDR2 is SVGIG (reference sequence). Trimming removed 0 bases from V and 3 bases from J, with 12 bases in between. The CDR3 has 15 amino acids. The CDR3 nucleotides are TGTGCCTGGAGTGTACGGGGAGCCTTCAATCAGCCCCAGCATTTT. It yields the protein CAWSVRGAFNQPQHF.

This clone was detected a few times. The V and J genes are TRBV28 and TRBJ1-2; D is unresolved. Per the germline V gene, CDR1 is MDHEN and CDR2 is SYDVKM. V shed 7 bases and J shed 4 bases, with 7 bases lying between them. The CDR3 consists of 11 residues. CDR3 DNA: TGTGCCAGCATGAGAGGCTATGGCTACACCTTC. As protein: CASMRGYGYTF.

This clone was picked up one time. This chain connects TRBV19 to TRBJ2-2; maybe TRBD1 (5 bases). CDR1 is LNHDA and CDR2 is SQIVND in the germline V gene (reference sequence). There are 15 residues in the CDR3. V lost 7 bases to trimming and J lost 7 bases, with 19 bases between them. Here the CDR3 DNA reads TGTGCCAGTATCGGACACGGCCAAGAGCACGGGGAGCTGTTTTTT. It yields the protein CASIGHGQEHGELFF.

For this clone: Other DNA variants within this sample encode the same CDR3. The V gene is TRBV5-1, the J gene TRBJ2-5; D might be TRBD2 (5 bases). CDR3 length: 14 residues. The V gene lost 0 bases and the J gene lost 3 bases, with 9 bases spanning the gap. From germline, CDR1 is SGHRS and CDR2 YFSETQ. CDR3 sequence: CASSLESREETQYF. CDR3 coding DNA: TGCGCCAGCAGCTTGGAATCGCGGGAAGAGACCCAGTACTTC.

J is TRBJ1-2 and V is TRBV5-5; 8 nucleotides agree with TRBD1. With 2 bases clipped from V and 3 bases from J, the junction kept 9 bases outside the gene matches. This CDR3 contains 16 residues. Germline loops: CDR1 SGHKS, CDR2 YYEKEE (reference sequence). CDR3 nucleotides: TGTGCCAGCAGCTTCCGAATCCCAGGGGGCGACTATGGCTACACCTTC. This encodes CASSFRIPGGDYGYTF.

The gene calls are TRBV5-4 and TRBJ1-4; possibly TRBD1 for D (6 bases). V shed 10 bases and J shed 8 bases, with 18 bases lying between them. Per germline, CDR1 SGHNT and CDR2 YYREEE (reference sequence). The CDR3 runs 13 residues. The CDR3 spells CARQTGIREKLFF. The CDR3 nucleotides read TGTGCCCGCCAAACAGGGATTCGGGAAAAACTGTTTTTT.

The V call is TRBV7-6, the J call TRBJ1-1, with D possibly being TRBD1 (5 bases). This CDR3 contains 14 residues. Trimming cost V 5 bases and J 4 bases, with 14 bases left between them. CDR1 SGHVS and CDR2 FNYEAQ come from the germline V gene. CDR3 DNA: TGTGCCAGCAGCCTCGCCCAGGGAGGCACTGAAGCTTTCTTT. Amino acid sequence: CASSLAQGGTEAFF.

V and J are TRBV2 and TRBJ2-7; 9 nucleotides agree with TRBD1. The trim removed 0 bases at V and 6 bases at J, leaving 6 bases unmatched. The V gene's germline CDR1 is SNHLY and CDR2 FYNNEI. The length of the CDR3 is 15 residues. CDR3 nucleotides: TGTGCCAGCAGTGAAGCCCCGGGACAGGGAGGCGAGCAGTACTTC. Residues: CASSEAPGQGGEQYF.